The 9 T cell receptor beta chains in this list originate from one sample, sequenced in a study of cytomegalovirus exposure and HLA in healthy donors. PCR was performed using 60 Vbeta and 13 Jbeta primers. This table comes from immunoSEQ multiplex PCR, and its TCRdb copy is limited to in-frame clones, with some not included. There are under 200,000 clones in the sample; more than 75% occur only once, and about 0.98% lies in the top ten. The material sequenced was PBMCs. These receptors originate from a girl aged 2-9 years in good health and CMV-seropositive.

Here the CDR3 DNA reads TGCGCCAGCACGCCAGATCTTAACACTGAAGCTTTCTTT. Translated: CASTPDLNTEAFF. This chain links TRBV10-1 with TRBJ1-1; D remains unclear. The CDR3 covers 13 residues. Per germline, CDR1 WNHNN and CDR2 SYGVQD (reference sequence). The V end lost 7 bases, the J end lost 2 bases, and 11 bases lay between the germline ends.

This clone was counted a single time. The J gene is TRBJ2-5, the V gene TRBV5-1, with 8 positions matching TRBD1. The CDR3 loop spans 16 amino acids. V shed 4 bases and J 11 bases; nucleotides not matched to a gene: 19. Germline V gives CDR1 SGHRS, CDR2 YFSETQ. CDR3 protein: CASSRSTGAAPREQYF. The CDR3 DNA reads TGCGCCAGCAGCCGGTCGACAGGGGCAGCCCCTCGGGAGCAGTACTTC. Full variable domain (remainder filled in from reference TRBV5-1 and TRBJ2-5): KAGVTQTPRYLIKTRGQQVTLSCSPISGHRSVSWYQQTPGQGLQFLFEYFSETQRNKGNFPGRFSGRQFSNSRSEMNVSTLELGDSALYLCASSRSTGAAPREQYFGPGTRLLVL.

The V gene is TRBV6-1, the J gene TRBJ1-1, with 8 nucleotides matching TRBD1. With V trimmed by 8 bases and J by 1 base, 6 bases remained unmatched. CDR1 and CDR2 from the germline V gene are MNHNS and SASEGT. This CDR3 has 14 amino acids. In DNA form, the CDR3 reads TGTGCCAGCGGAATTGACAGGGGGAACACTGAAGCTTTCTTT. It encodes CASGIDRGNTEAFF.

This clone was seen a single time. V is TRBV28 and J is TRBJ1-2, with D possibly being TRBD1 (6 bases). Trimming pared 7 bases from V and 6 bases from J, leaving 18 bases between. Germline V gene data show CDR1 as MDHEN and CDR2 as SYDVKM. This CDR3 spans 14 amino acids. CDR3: CASTTNGGAHGYTF. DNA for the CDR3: TGTGCCAGCACTACTAATGGGGGCGCCCATGGCTACACCTTC.

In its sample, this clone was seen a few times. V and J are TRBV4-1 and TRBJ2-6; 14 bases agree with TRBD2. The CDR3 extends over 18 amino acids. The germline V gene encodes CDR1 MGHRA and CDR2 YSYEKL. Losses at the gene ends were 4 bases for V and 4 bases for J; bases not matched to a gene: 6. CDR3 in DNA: TGCGCCAGCAGCCCGACTAGCGGGAGGGCATCCGGGGCCAACGTCCTGACTTTC. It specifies CASSPTSGRASGANVLTF.

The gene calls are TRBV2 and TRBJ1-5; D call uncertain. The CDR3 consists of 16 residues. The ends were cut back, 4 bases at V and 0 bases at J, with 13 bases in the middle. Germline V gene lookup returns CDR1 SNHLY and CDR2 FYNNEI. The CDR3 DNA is TGTGCCAGCAGTGGAATGGTCCAGGCTAGCAATCAGCCCCAGCATTTT. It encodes CASSGMVQASNQPQHF.

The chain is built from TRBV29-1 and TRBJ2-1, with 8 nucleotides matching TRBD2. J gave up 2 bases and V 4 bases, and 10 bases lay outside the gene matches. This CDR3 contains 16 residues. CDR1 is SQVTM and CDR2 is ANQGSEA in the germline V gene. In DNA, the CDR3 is TGCAGCGTTGTAGGAGCGGGAGTTAGTCCCTACAATGAGCAGTTCTTC. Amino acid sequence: CSVVGAGVSPYNEQFF.

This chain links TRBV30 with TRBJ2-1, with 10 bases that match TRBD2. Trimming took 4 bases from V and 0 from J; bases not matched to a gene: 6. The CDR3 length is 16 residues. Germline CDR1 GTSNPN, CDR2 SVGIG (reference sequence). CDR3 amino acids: CAWKIAGGFSYNEQFF. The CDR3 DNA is TGTGCCTGGAAGATAGCGGGGGGATTCTCCTACAATGAGCAGTTCTTC.

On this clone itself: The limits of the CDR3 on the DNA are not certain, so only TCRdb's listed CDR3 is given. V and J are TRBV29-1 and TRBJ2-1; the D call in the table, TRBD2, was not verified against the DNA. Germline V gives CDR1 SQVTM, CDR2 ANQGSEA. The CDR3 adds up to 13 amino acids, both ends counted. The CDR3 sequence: CSVEDVASGIWFF.